This TCR beta chain was captured in a study of graft-versus-host responses after intestinal transplantation. Whole-study context: Grafts were multivisceral, liver-intestinal, or isolated intestinal. The whole recipient group had anti-thymocyte globulin induction followed by tacrolimus and steroids for around 3 years. Study outcomes and limitations: Where graft-donor T cell macrochimerism was present, patients had high graft-versus-host to host-versus-graft clonal ratios in allografts. Recipient marrow harbored GvH clones, some of which surfaced first in ileum or blood.

From the graft tissue, intraepithelial and lamina propria lymphocytes were released through processing. Note on this clone: The antigen remains undetermined.

Clones were sequenced by immunoSEQ multiplex PCR, and TCRdb holds only the in-frame ones, with some missing. The table records nearly 30,000 clones, around 80% of them present only once. This TCR was recovered from a human patient who received an intestinal transplant, so some T cells may come from the graft donor. The sample consisted of ileum tissue, taken 98 days after intestinal transplantation.

This CDR3 is CASSPGQGQETQYF. The DNA of the CDR3 is TGTGCCAGCAGCCCGGGACAGGGACAAGAGACCCAGTACTTC. This chain uses TRBV5-4 with TRBJ2-5, with TRBD1 matching 9 bases. Germline assignment: CDR1 SGHNT and CDR2 YYREEE (reference sequence). Trimming took 4 bases from V and 2 from J; bases not matched to a gene: 3. The CDR3 length is 14 residues.